The rows below give T cell receptor beta chains drawn from one sample of a study of T cell responses to AZD1222 COVID-19 vaccine. TCRdb's copy holds only in-frame clones and misses some; the assay was immunoSEQ multiplex PCR. The sample consists of roughly 140,000 clones, roughly 90% of them appearing once. The material sequenced was peripheral blood, taken 28 days after the second AZD1222 dose. These receptors came from an adult who received the AZD1222 COVID-19 vaccine. Both conserved end residues are part of each CDR3. The order of the fields is V gene, J gene, D gene, CDR3 protein. A D gene is named only where the DNA matches it firmly.

V gene: TRBV5-4; J gene: TRBJ2-2; D gene: TRBD2; CDR3 protein: CASSSPGLAGVPGELFF
V gene: TRBV7-2; J gene: TRBJ2-3; D gene: .; CDR3 protein: CASSYTDTQYF
V gene: TRBV9; J gene: TRBJ1-1; D gene: .; CDR3 protein: CASSPQRPNPRAFF
V gene: TRBV5-1; J gene: TRBJ1-1; D gene: TRBD1; CDR3 protein: CASSRGQGAEAFF
V gene: TRBV24-1; J gene: TRBJ1-3; D gene: .; CDR3 protein: CATSEGSSGNTIYF
V gene: TRBV2; J gene: TRBJ1-5; D gene: .; CDR3 protein: CASSESTVGNQPQHF
V gene: TRBV4-2; J gene: TRBJ2-1; D gene: TRBD2; CDR3 protein: CASSLRLAGGNEQFF
V gene: TRBV6-1; J gene: TRBJ2-1; D gene: .; CDR3 protein: CASSDGTPRGNEQFF
V gene: TRBV5-6; J gene: TRBJ2-7; D gene: .; CDR3 protein: CASSPPRDWGRYEQYF
V gene: TRBV20-1; J gene: TRBJ2-7; D gene: .; CDR3 protein: CSAGTGSNF
V gene: TRBV5-6; J gene: TRBJ2-3; D gene: .; CDR3 protein: CASSPFSTDTQYF